Shown below are 3 T cell receptor beta chains from a single sample sequenced in a study of T cell clonality in common variable immunodeficiency. Clones were sequenced by immunoSEQ multiplex PCR, and TCRdb holds only the in-frame ones, with some missing. Observed in the sample are about 35,000 clones, none of them singletons. The sample taken for sequencing was peripheral blood mononuclear cells. These receptors originate from a person aged 18 to 70 in good health.

This clone came up a few times. Read data end 3 residues before the CDR3 end; the end is taken from the germline J gene. J is TRBJ2-5 and V is TRBV18; 7 bases are shared with TRBD2. Germline loops: CDR1 KGHSH, CDR2 LQKENI. With V trimmed by 6 bases and J by 4 bases, 5 bases remained unmatched. The CDR3 is made up of 13 amino acids. The covered CDR3 bases are TGTGCCAGCTCCCCCGGGGGGATAGAGACC. Translated: CASSPGGIET. The CDR3, in full, reads CASSPGGIETQYF.

This clone was counted many times. The read comes to an end 3 residues before the CDR3 does, leaving the germline J gene to fill in the end. V and J are TRBV6-1 and TRBJ2-5; weak D call: TRBD1 (6 bases). The CDR3 contains 14 residues. Trimming removed 1 base from V and 7 bases from J, with 13 bases in between. Germline loops: CDR1 MNHNS, CDR2 SASEGT. The CDR3 bases that were read are TGTGCCAGCAGTGAAGGGGGGCGAGAGGGGACC. Protein: CASSEGGREGT. The full-length CDR3 reads as CASSEGGREGTQYF.

With regard to this clone: The junction departs from the called germline gene at one end, perhaps through a read error. The missing CDR3 end, 3 residues past where the read stops, is filled in from the germline J gene. This chain links TRBV20-1 with TRBJ1-1; D possibly corresponds to TRBD1 (5 bases). Germline assignment: CDR1 DFQATT and CDR2 SNEGSKA (reference sequence). The CDR3 extends over 14 amino acids. CDR3 bases read: TGCAGTGCTAGAGCAATTGGGCGGGGGACTGAC. This encodes CSARAIGRGTD. The whole CDR3 sequence is CSARAIGRGTDAFF.